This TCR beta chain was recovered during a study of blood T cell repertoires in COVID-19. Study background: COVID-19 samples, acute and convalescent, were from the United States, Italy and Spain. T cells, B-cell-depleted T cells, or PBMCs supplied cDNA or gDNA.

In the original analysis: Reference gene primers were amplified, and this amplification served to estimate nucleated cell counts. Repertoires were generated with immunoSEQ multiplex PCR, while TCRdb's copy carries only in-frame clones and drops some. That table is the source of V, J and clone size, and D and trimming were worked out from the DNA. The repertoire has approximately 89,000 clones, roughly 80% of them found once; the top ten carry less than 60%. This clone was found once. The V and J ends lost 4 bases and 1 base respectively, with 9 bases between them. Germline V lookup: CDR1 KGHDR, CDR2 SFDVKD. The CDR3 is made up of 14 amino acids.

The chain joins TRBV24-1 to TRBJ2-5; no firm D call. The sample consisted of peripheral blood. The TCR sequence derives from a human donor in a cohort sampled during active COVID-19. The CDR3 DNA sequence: TGTGCCACCAGTGAAAGAGGTTTCCAAGAGACCCAGTACTTC. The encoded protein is CATSERGFQETQYF.